A selection of T cell receptor beta chains follows, all from one sample in a study of T-cell reconstitution after alpha-beta-depleted transplantation in children. TCRdb independently ran MiXCR on the PCR reads; one entry per CDR3 protein. The table shows around 580,000 distinct CDR3 sequences, with 25% to 30% occurring only once. Here the sequenced sample was PBMCs, taken before TCRalphabeta/CD19-depleted stem cell transplant. These receptors originate from a boy in the first two years of life with Wiskott-Aldrich syndrome, due to receive a stem cell transplant. Each CDR3 is given with its conserved first and last residue. A D gene is named only where the DNA matches it firmly. Clone size appears in some rows only: once, few, many, or a class for an expanded clone.

clone_size,d_call,j_call,v_call,cdr3_nt,cdr3_aa
many,TRBD2,TRBJ2-1,TRBV20-1,TGCAGTGCTTTAGCGGGAGCCTACTACAATGAGCAGTTCTTC,CSALAGAYYNEQFF
few,TRBD2,TRBJ2-1,TRBV10-3,TGTGCCACAACAGCGACTAGCGGAGAGTACAATGAGCAGTTCTTC,CATTATSGEYNEQFF
few,TRBD1,TRBJ1-2,TRBV20-1,TGCAGTGCTAGGCTCGGAAAGTTCGGACAGGGGGTTACCTACACCTTC,CSARLGKFGQGVTYTF
NA,NA,TRBJ2-5,TRBV10-3,TGTGCCATCGGGGGGGCGGGAGAACGAGAGACCCAGTACTTC,CAIGGAGERETQYF
NA,TRBD2,TRBJ2-7,TRBV6-1,TGTGCCAGCAAGGGAGCTAGCGGGAGTACCTACGAGCAGTACTTC,CASKGASGSTYEQYF
NA,TRBD2,TRBJ2-1,TRBV5-1,TGCGCCAGCAGCTTCCAGCGGGAGGGGAATAATGAGCAGTTCTTC,CASSFQREGNNEQFF
few,NA,TRBJ1-4,TRBV12-3/TRBV12-4,TGTGCCAGCAGCGCTCCTCGGGGGGAAAAACTGTTTTTT,CASSAPRGEKLFF
NA,NA,TRBJ2-2,TRBV5-1,TGCGCCAGCAGCTTGGGGCGAAGGGAGCTGTTTTTT,CASSLGRRELFF
few,NA,TRBJ1-3,TRBV12-3/TRBV12-4,TGTGCCAGCAGACCGGAAAACACCATATATTTT,CASRPENTIYF
NA,NA,TRBJ2-7,TRBV5-1,TGCGCCAGCAGCTTAGGATTAACAGGGCGACGTTCCTACGAGCAGTACTTC,CASSLGLTGRRSYEQYF
few,TRBD2,TRBJ2-1,TRBV7-8,TGTGCCAGCAGCTTGTCAGGACTAGCGGGAGGCGATGAGCAGTTCTTC,CASSLSGLAGGDEQFF
NA,TRBD2,TRBJ2-1,TRBV24-1,TGTGCCACCAGTGATTGGACTAGCGGGAGTAGCAATGAGCAGTTCTTC,CATSDWTSGSSNEQFF
NA,NA,TRBJ2-1,TRBV6-1,TGTATCACCCAACTCGCGCAGGTTTACAATGAGCAGTTCTTC,CITQLAQVYNEQFF
NA,NA,TRBJ2-2,TRBV12-3/TRBV12-4,TGTGCCAGCGACCAGACGAACACCGGGGAGCTGTTTTTT,CASDQTNTGELFF
few,NA,TRBJ2-3,TRBV4-2,TGTGCCAGCAGCCAAGAGGACGGAAGCACAGATACGCAGTATTTT,CASSQEDGSTDTQYF
NA,NA,TRBJ1-4,TRBV27,TGTGCCAGCTTATCCACCGGGACTGAAAAACTGTTTTTT,CASLSTGTEKLFF
NA,TRBD1,TRBJ2-5,TRBV20-1,TGCAGTGCCTTGGGACAGGTCCAAGAGACCCAGTACTTC,CSALGQVQETQYF
few,NA,TRBJ2-1,TRBV20-1,TGCAGTGCTAGACTTCCCATAGTAAATGAGCAGTTCTTC,CSARLPIVNEQFF
NA,NA,TRBJ1-2,TRBV29-1,TGCAGCGTTGAAGGACCCGACGGGATCTATGTCTACACCTTC,CSVEGPDGIYVYTF
NA,NA,TRBJ2-7,TRBV10-3,TGTGCCATCGCGGGCGTGGGGCACTACGAGCAGTACTTC,CAIAGVGHYEQYF
NA,TRBD2,TRBJ2-3,TRBV7-8,TGTGCCAGCAGCTTTAGCGGGGCTACGCAGTATTTT,CASSFSGATQYF
NA,TRBD2,TRBJ2-3,TRBV7-2,TGTGCCAGCAGCTACACGGGACTAGCTCCAGATACGCAGTATTTT,CASSYTGLAPDTQYF
NA,NA,TRBJ2-5,TRBV27,TGTGCCAGCAGTTTTAGCGGAGGAGAGACCCAGTACTTC,CASSFSGGETQYF
NA,NA,TRBJ2-5,TRBV2,TGTGCCAGCAGTGAGGCGAGGGTTACAGAGACCCAGTACTTC,CASSEARVTETQYF
few,TRBD1,TRBJ2-7,TRBV5-1,TGCGCCAGCAGCTCCCCCGGGACAGGGGAGCAGTACTTC,CASSSPGTGEQYF
NA,NA,TRBJ1-1,TRBV12-3/TRBV12-4,TGTGCCAGCAGTCTGCTCCAGGGCACTGAAGCTTTCTTT,CASSLLQGTEAFF
NA,NA,TRBJ2-3,TRBV7-9,TGTGCCAGCAGCCCCGGACGGGGATCCACAGATACGCAGTATTTT,CASSPGRGSTDTQYF
few,NA,TRBJ2-7,TRBV7-9,TGTGCCAGCAGCTTAACAGGGACCGAGCAGTACTTC,CASSLTGTEQYF
NA,NA,TRBJ2-5,TRBV28,TGTGCCAGCAGTTCATGGGACCTCCAAGAGACCCAGTACTTC,CASSSWDLQETQYF
few,NA,TRBJ2-7,TRBV30,TGTGCCTGGAGTTCCTACAGGAGGACCTACGAGCAGTACTTC,CAWSSYRRTYEQYF
NA,TRBD2,TRBJ2-3,TRBV11-2,TGTGCCAGCAGCTTGACTCCGGGAGGTGCAGATACGCAGTATTTT,CASSLTPGGADTQYF
NA,TRBD1,TRBJ2-7,TRBV20-1,TGCAGTGCTAGAGCCGGACAGGGGACCGACGAGCAGTACTTC,CSARAGQGTDEQYF
few,NA,TRBJ2-3,TRBV7-3,TGTGCCAGCAGCTTTCCCAGGGGTACGCAGTATTTT,CASSFPRGTQYF
NA,NA,TRBJ1-2,TRBV12-3/TRBV12-4,TGTGCCAGCAGTTTAAAGGGACGATATGGCTACACCTTC,CASSLKGRYGYTF
once,TRBD1,TRBJ1-2,TRBV30,TGTGCCTGGAGTGTGTTTCAGGGGGTGAGCTCCTTC,CAWSVFQGVSSF
NA,TRBD1,TRBJ1-2,TRBV5-1,TGCGCCAGCAGCTTGGGCCAGGGGGCTCGTGGCTACACCTTC,CASSLGQGARGYTF
few,NA,TRBJ2-1,TRBV20-1,TGCAGTGCCCTTAACAATGAGCAGTTCTTC,CSALNNEQFF
NA,NA,TRBJ2-5,TRBV28,TGTGCCAGCAGTTTATTCGGGCAGCGGTACCAAGAGACCCAGTACTTC,CASSLFGQRYQETQYF
NA,NA,TRBJ2-7,TRBV5-1,TGCGCCAGCGGCTACGGGGGCGCCTACGAGCAGTACTTC,CASGYGGAYEQYF
NA,NA,TRBJ2-1,TRBV29-1,TGCAGCTCAAACCACAATGAGCAGTTCTTC,CSSNHNEQFF
NA,NA,TRBJ2-5,TRBV20-1,TGCAGTGCTAGTTCGGGGATAGGCCAAGAGACCCAGTACTTC,CSASSGIGQETQYF
NA,NA,TRBJ1-4,TRBV20-1,TGCAGTGCTAGAGATTTTAGCTACGGTTCAACTAATGAAAAACTGTTTTTT,CSARDFSYGSTNEKLFF
NA,TRBD2,TRBJ2-1,TRBV5-1,TGCGCCAGCAGCTTCTTAGCGGGGTACAATGAGCAGTTCTTC,CASSFLAGYNEQFF
NA,TRBD2,TRBJ2-1,TRBV14,TGTGCCAGCAGCCTTTCCGTTCCTAGCGGGAGAAGTGGCAATGAGCAGTTCTTC,CASSLSVPSGRSGNEQFF
NA,TRBD2,TRBJ2-3,TRBV20-1,TGCAGTGCTAGAGATAGGCTAGCGGGGGCAGATACGCAGTATTTT,CSARDRLAGADTQYF
few,TRBD1,TRBJ2-1,TRBV6-2/TRBV6-3,TGTGCCAGCAGACAGGGGGCAAATGAGCAGTTCTTC,CASRQGANEQFF
NA,TRBD2,TRBJ2-5,TRBV10-3,TGTGCCATCAGAGGCAGGACTAGCGGACAAGAGACCCAGTACTTC,CAIRGRTSGQETQYF
few,TRBD2,TRBJ2-5,TRBV27,TGTGCCAGCAGTTTATTGTCACCGGGACTAGCGGGAGAAGAGACCCAGTACTTC,CASSLLSPGLAGEETQYF
NA,TRBD2,TRBJ2-1,TRBV9,TGTGCCAGCAGCGCTAGCGGGAGGAGAGAAGGCTCCTACAATGAGCAGTTCTTC,CASSASGRREGSYNEQFF
NA,NA,TRBJ2-2,TRBV21-1,TGTGCCAGCAGCACAGACAACACCGGGGAGCTGTTTTTT,CASSTDNTGELFF
NA,TRBD2,TRBJ2-2,TRBV6-5,TGTGCCAGCAGTTACCCCAGACTAGCAAACGGGATTAACACCGGGGAGCTGTTTTTT,CASSYPRLANGINTGELFF
NA,TRBD1,TRBJ2-7,TRBV7-9,TGTGCCAGCAGCTTTGGGACAGGGTGGTACGAGCAGTACTTC,CASSFGTGWYEQYF
few,NA,TRBJ2-1,TRBV7-8,TGTGCCAGCAGCCCACTCTCGCCTAGCGCATACAATGAGCAGTTCTTC,CASSPLSPSAYNEQFF
few,NA,TRBJ2-1,TRBV24-1,TGTGCCACCAGTGACAGTGTAAGTTCCTCCTACAATGAGCAGTTCTTC,CATSDSVSSSYNEQFF
NA,TRBD2,TRBJ2-2,TRBV5-1,TGCGCCAGCAGCGTAGTCGGGACTAGAAGAACCGGGGAGCTGTTTTTT,CASSVVGTRRTGELFF